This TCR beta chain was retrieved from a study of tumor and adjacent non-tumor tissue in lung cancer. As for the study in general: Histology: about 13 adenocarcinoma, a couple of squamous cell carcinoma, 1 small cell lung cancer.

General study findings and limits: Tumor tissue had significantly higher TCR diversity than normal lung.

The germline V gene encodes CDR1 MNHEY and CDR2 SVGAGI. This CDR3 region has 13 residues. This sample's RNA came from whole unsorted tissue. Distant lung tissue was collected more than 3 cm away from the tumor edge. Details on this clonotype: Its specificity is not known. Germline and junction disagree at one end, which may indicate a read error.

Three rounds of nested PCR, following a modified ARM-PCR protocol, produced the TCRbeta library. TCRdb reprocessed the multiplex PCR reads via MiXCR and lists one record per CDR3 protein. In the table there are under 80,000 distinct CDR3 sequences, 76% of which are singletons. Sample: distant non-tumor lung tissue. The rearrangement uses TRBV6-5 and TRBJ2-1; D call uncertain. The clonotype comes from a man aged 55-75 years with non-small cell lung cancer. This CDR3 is CTSTWGSTIEQFF. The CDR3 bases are TGTACCAGCACCTGGGGTAGCACCATTGAGCAGTTCTTC.